These T cell receptor beta chains were read from a single sample in a study of blood T cell repertoires in COVID-19. Generated by immunoSEQ multiplex PCR, the TCRdb table keeps only in-frame clones and is missing some. The table records approximately 170,000 clones, approximately 93% of them present only once. Source material: peripheral blood. These receptors originate from a woman aged 55-70 years with COVID-19, enrolled during active disease. CDR3s include the opening cysteine and the closing phenylalanine or tryptophan. Fields, in order: J gene, V gene, clone size, D gene, CDR3 DNA, CDR3 protein. The D gene is left open where the match is weak. A row's size may be missing; if present it is once, few, many or a size class.

j_call: TRBJ1-1
v_call: TRBV29-1
clone_size: -
d_call: -
cdr3_nt: TGCAGCGTCGGAGGAGGAGCGGGGACTGAAGCTTTCTTT
cdr3_aa: CSVGGGAGTEAFF

j_call: TRBJ1-6
v_call: TRBV5-1
clone_size: -
d_call: -
cdr3_nt: TGCGCCAGCAGCTTGGGACAGTTAAATTCACCCCTCCACTTT
cdr3_aa: CASSLGQLNSPLHF

j_call: TRBJ1-4
v_call: TRBV29-1
clone_size: -
d_call: -
cdr3_nt: TGCAGCGCTTCGACAGGCGTAAATGAAAAACTGTTTTTT
cdr3_aa: CSASTGVNEKLFF

j_call: TRBJ1-2
v_call: TRBV11-2
clone_size: -
d_call: -
cdr3_nt: TGTGCCAGCAGCGACACGCGGGTCGTCCTAGACTATGGCTACACCTTC
cdr3_aa: CASSDTRVVLDYGYTF

j_call: TRBJ1-6
v_call: TRBV6-5
clone_size: -
d_call: -
cdr3_nt: TGTGCCAGCAGCCCCCTCGACAGTTCAAGTTCACCCCTCCACTTT
cdr3_aa: CASSPLDSSSSPLHF

j_call: TRBJ2-6
v_call: TRBV11-2
clone_size: -
d_call: TRBD1
cdr3_nt: TGTGCCAGCAGCCGACAGGGGGCGCGGGATTATGGTGGGGCCAACGTCCTGACTTTC
cdr3_aa: CASSRQGARDYGGANVLTF

j_call: TRBJ1-1
v_call: TRBV10-3
clone_size: -
d_call: TRBD1
cdr3_nt: TGTGCCATAGGACAGGGGGTTCTTACTGAAGCTTTCTTT
cdr3_aa: CAIGQGVLTEAFF

j_call: TRBJ1-2
v_call: TRBV18
clone_size: -
d_call: -
cdr3_nt: TGTGCCAGCTCGGCCGGGACTACTAACTATGGCTACACCTTC
cdr3_aa: CASSAGTTNYGYTF

j_call: TRBJ2-7
v_call: TRBV4-3
clone_size: -
d_call: TRBD1
cdr3_nt: TGCGCCAGCAGCCAGGGAATGGACAGGGGCCTAACATACGAGCAGTACTTC
cdr3_aa: CASSQGMDRGLTYEQYF

j_call: TRBJ1-5
v_call: TRBV12-3/TRBV12-4
clone_size: -
d_call: -
cdr3_nt: TGTGCCAGCAGTTTCCCAGGAGGGCAGCCCCAGCATTTT
cdr3_aa: CASSFPGGQPQHF

j_call: TRBJ2-1
v_call: TRBV5-8
clone_size: -
d_call: -
cdr3_nt: TGTGCCAGCAGCTTGCACCAGGGACTCTCCTACAATGAGCAGTTCTTC
cdr3_aa: CASSLHQGLSYNEQFF

j_call: TRBJ2-5
v_call: TRBV11-2
clone_size: -
d_call: -
cdr3_nt: TGTGCCAGCAGCCTTCTCGGAGGGACCCAGTACTTC
cdr3_aa: CASSLLGGTQYF

j_call: TRBJ1-1
v_call: TRBV7-2
clone_size: -
d_call: -
cdr3_nt: TGTGCCAGCAGCTTAAGGACAGCCACCTACACTGAAGCTTTCTTT
cdr3_aa: CASSLRTATYTEAFF

j_call: TRBJ1-2
v_call: TRBV10-3
clone_size: -
d_call: TRBD1
cdr3_nt: TGTGCCACCCAGCCGACAGGGATCGGCTATGGCTACACCTTC
cdr3_aa: CATQPTGIGYGYTF

j_call: TRBJ1-3
v_call: TRBV7-2
clone_size: -
d_call: -
cdr3_nt: TGTGCCAGCAGCGTAACGGGGTCGCTTGGAAACACCATATATTTT
cdr3_aa: CASSVTGSLGNTIYF

j_call: TRBJ1-3
v_call: TRBV7-2
clone_size: -
d_call: -
cdr3_nt: TGTGCCAGCAGCTTCTACAGGGTCGGAGGAAACACCATATATTTT
cdr3_aa: CASSFYRVGGNTIYF

j_call: TRBJ1-6
v_call: TRBV7-9
clone_size: -
d_call: TRBD1
cdr3_nt: TGTGCCAGCAGCTCAGGGGGACAGTATTATTCACCCCTCCACTTT
cdr3_aa: CASSSGGQYYSPLHF

j_call: TRBJ2-5
v_call: TRBV5-4
clone_size: -
d_call: TRBD1
cdr3_nt: TGTGCCAGCAGCTTCGGACAGGTTAAAACCCAGTACTTC
cdr3_aa: CASSFGQVKTQYF

j_call: TRBJ1-4
v_call: TRBV11-2
clone_size: few
d_call: -
cdr3_nt: TGTGCCAGCAGCTGGCAGGGGATTAATGAAAAACTGTTTTTT
cdr3_aa: CASSWQGINEKLFF

j_call: TRBJ2-4
v_call: TRBV5-1
clone_size: once
d_call: TRBD2
cdr3_nt: TGCGCCAGCAGCCGGGGGGGCGAAAACATTCAGTACTTC
cdr3_aa: CASSRGGENIQYF

j_call: TRBJ2-2
v_call: TRBV9
clone_size: -
d_call: TRBD2
cdr3_nt: TGTGCCAGCAGTTTTCTAGCGGGGGGGCCTGACACCGGGGAGCTGTTTTTT
cdr3_aa: CASSFLAGGPDTGELFF

j_call: TRBJ1-1
v_call: TRBV25-1
clone_size: -
d_call: -
cdr3_nt: TGTGCCAGCAGTTCGGACTTGAACACTGAAGCTTTCTTT
cdr3_aa: CASSSDLNTEAFF

j_call: TRBJ1-4
v_call: TRBV6-5
clone_size: -
d_call: -
cdr3_nt: TGTGCCATAAGGGTGGAGGGGTTGGGGAAACTGTTTTTT
cdr3_aa: CAIRVEGLGKLFF

j_call: TRBJ1-2
v_call: TRBV19
clone_size: -
d_call: -
cdr3_nt: TGTGCCAGTAGTGCGGCACAGGGTGGGTATGGCTACACCTTC
cdr3_aa: CASSAAQGGYGYTF

j_call: TRBJ1-1
v_call: TRBV6-5
clone_size: -
d_call: TRBD1
cdr3_nt: TGTGCCAGCCAGACTTCAGGGGGCGCTGACACTGAAGCTTTCTTT
cdr3_aa: CASQTSGGADTEAFF

j_call: TRBJ2-2
v_call: TRBV9
clone_size: -
d_call: TRBD2
cdr3_nt: TGTGCCAGCAGCGTACTAGCGGGGGGGCGGAACGGGGAGCTGTTTTTT
cdr3_aa: CASSVLAGGRNGELFF

j_call: TRBJ1-5
v_call: TRBV19
clone_size: -
d_call: -
cdr3_nt: TGTGCCAGTGAATCCGAGGGAGGGATGGGAGATCAGCCCCAGCATTTT
cdr3_aa: CASESEGGMGDQPQHF

j_call: TRBJ1-4
v_call: TRBV4-1
clone_size: -
d_call: -
cdr3_nt: TGCGCCAGCAGCCTCGGGGGAGGTGCCGAAGCAAAACTGTTTTTT
cdr3_aa: CASSLGGGAEAKLFF

j_call: TRBJ1-1
v_call: TRBV6-5
clone_size: -
d_call: -
cdr3_nt: TGTGCCAGCAGTCTACCGGGTAGTGAAGCTTTCTTT
cdr3_aa: CASSLPGSEAFF

j_call: TRBJ2-2
v_call: TRBV5-4
clone_size: once
d_call: TRBD2
cdr3_nt: TGTGCCAGCAGCCTGAGGGCTAGCGGGGCCAACACCGGGGAGCTGTTTTTT
cdr3_aa: CASSLRASGANTGELFF

j_call: TRBJ1-5
v_call: TRBV10-3
clone_size: few
d_call: TRBD1
cdr3_nt: TGTGCCATCAGTGGGACAGGGACCAATCAGCCCCAGCATTTT
cdr3_aa: CAISGTGTNQPQHF

j_call: TRBJ2-7
v_call: TRBV16
clone_size: -
d_call: -
cdr3_nt: TGTGCCAGCAGCCCTAGGGACTCCTCCTACGAGCAGTACTTC
cdr3_aa: CASSPRDSSYEQYF

j_call: TRBJ1-2
v_call: TRBV2
clone_size: -
d_call: TRBD1
cdr3_nt: TGTGCCAGCAGGGGTGGACAGGACTATGGCTACACCTTC
cdr3_aa: CASRGGQDYGYTF

j_call: TRBJ1-1
v_call: TRBV6-5
clone_size: -
d_call: -
cdr3_nt: TGTGCCAGCAGTTACAGGGACTTTGGTGAAGCTTTCTTT
cdr3_aa: CASSYRDFGEAFF

j_call: TRBJ1-2
v_call: TRBV28
clone_size: -
d_call: -
cdr3_nt: TGTGCCAGCAGAGAGACAGCGAGAGATGGCTACACCTTC
cdr3_aa: CASRETARDGYTF

j_call: TRBJ1-6
v_call: TRBV3-1/TRBV3-2
clone_size: -
d_call: TRBD1
cdr3_nt: TGTGCCAGCAGCCCCGACAGGGTTGGCGATTCACCCCTCCACTTT
cdr3_aa: CASSPDRVGDSPLHF

j_call: TRBJ1-3
v_call: TRBV2
clone_size: -
d_call: -
cdr3_nt: TGTGCCAGCAGGGTGACAGTCTCTGGAAACACCATATATTTT
cdr3_aa: CASRVTVSGNTIYF

j_call: TRBJ1-1
v_call: TRBV9
clone_size: -
d_call: -
cdr3_nt: TGTGCCAGCAGCCCAAGGGAGGGGATTGGCGTTGGAAACACTGAAGCTTTCTTT
cdr3_aa: CASSPREGIGVGNTEAFF

j_call: TRBJ1-5
v_call: TRBV7-9
clone_size: -
d_call: -
cdr3_nt: TGTGCCAGCAGCTTAGGGGCCACCGCTTTGATTGTGGAGCCCCAGCATTTT
cdr3_aa: CASSLGATALIVEPQHF

j_call: TRBJ2-3
v_call: TRBV9
clone_size: once
d_call: -
cdr3_nt: TGTGCCAGCAGCGTAGGGCTAGGGGCGGGGTCCACAGATACGCAGTATTTT
cdr3_aa: CASSVGLGAGSTDTQYF

j_call: TRBJ2-1
v_call: TRBV3-1/TRBV3-2
clone_size: -
d_call: -
cdr3_nt: TGTGCCAGCAGCAAGGGGACGTCCGCGGGGGAGCAGTTCTTC
cdr3_aa: CASSKGTSAGEQFF

j_call: TRBJ2-6
v_call: TRBV5-4
clone_size: -
d_call: -
cdr3_nt: TGTGCCAGCAGCTTGGGAGGCTTAATCTCTGGGGCCAACGTCCTGACTTTC
cdr3_aa: CASSLGGLISGANVLTF

j_call: TRBJ1-1
v_call: TRBV9
clone_size: once
d_call: -
cdr3_nt: TGTGCCAGCAGCGTAGGCCCGGAGAAGGACACTGAAGCTTTCTTT
cdr3_aa: CASSVGPEKDTEAFF

j_call: TRBJ1-2
v_call: TRBV4-3
clone_size: -
d_call: -
cdr3_nt: TGCGCCAGCAGCCAAGACGTGGTGAACAGGGTTCGGGGCTATGGCTACACCTTC
cdr3_aa: CASSQDVVNRVRGYGYTF

j_call: TRBJ2-7
v_call: TRBV5-1
clone_size: -
d_call: TRBD1
cdr3_nt: TGCGCCAGCAGCTCGGGGACAGGGAACATCGCCGAGCAGTACTTC
cdr3_aa: CASSSGTGNIAEQYF

j_call: TRBJ1-1
v_call: TRBV20-1
clone_size: -
d_call: -
cdr3_nt: TGCAGTGCTAATACCGGGACTGAAGCTTTCTTT
cdr3_aa: CSANTGTEAFF